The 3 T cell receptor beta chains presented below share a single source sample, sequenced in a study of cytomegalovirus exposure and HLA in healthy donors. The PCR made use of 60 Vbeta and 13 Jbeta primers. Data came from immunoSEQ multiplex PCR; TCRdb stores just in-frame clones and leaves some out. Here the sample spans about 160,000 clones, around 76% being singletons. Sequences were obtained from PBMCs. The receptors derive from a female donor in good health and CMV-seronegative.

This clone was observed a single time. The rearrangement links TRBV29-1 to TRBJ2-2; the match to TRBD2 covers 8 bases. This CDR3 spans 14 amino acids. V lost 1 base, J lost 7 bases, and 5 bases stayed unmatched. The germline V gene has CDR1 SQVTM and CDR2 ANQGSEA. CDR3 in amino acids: CSVEAGGEGGELFF. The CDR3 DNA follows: TGCAGCGTTGAAGCCGGGGGGGAGGGCGGGGAGCTGTTTTTT.

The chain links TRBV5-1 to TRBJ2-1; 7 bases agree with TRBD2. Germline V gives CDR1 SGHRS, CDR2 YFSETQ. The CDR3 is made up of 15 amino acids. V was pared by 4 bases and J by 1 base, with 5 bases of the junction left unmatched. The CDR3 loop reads CASSVSGVSYNEQFF. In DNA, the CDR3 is TGCGCCAGCAGCGTCAGCGGGGTTTCCTACAATGAGCAGTTCTTC.

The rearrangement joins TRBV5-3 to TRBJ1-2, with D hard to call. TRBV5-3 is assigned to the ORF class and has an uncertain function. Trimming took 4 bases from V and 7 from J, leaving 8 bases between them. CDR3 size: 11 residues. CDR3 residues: CARSPPLGYTF. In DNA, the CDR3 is TGTGCCAGAAGCCCTCCCCTTGGCTACACCTTC.